There are a few counts of the clone carrying this T cell receptor (beta chain). Losses at the gene ends were 5 bases for V and 7 bases for J; bases not matched to a gene: 8. This CDR3 region has 14 residues. Investigators profiled TCR beta VDJ and CDR3 from genomic DNA template. TCRdb reprocessed the reads with MiXCR, giving one entry per CDR3 protein. Of 68,000 or so distinct CDR3 sequences listed, almost 55% were seen once; the top ten hold around 8.3%. The entry originates in a study of CD8+CD57+ T cells in acquired aplastic anemia. This receptor was taken from a human donor in good health, serving as a control. The sample was sorted CD4+, CD8+, or CD8+CD57+ T cells (not recorded which) from PBMCs. V gene TRBV12-3 or TRBV12-4 combines with J gene TRBJ2-7; 10 bases agree with TRBD2. CDR3 DNA: TGTGCCAGCAGTCCGACTAGCGGGCCGGGGGAGCAGTACTTC. Translating gives CASSPTSGPGEQYF.